A selection of T cell receptor beta chains follows, all from one sample in a study of T cells after yellow fever vaccination. TCRdb analysed the 5' RACE reads with MiXCR anew, one entry per CDR3 protein. This sample has a few hundred thousand distinct CDR3 sequences, with about 3.9% found just once. Sequencing used PBMCs, obtained 15 days after the yellow fever booster vaccination. The receptors originated from a man aged 18-30 years who received the YFV17D yellow fever vaccine. Each CDR3 is given with its conserved first and last residue. A D gene is named only where the DNA matches it firmly. Clone size is given for some rows only: seen once, a few or many times, or a class if the clone is expanded.

j_gene | d_gene | v_gene | abundance | CDR3aa | CDR3nt
TRBJ2-3 | - | TRBV3-1 | many | CASSQFARGDTQYF | TGTGCCAGCAGCCAATTCGCTAGAGGAGATACGCAGTATTTT
TRBJ2-5 | TRBD2 | TRBV6-1 | many | CASSGLAGGETQYF | TGTGCCAGCAGTGGACTAGCGGGGGGAGAGACCCAGTACTTC
TRBJ1-6 | - | TRBV6-2/TRBV6-3 | few | CASSYRKSSYNSPLHF | TGTGCCAGCAGTTATAGGAAGAGCTCCTATAATTCACCCCTCCACTTT
TRBJ2-5 | TRBD1 | TRBV28 | many | CASSLGGQGKTQYF | TGTGCCAGCAGTTTAGGGGGACAGGGAAAGACCCAGTACTTC
TRBJ1-1 | - | TRBV7-2 | many | CASSLASGVGEAFF | TGTGCCAGCAGCTTAGCGTCAGGGGTTGGTGAAGCTTTCTTT
TRBJ2-7 | TRBD2 | TRBV27 | - | CGSSQWGGTTYVQYF | TGTGGCAGCAGCCAATGGGGGGGTACGACCTACGTGCAGTACTTC
TRBJ2-5 | TRBD2 | TRBV7-3 | - | CASSPLAGVRTQYF | TGTGCCAGCAGCCCACTAGCGGGGGTCCGGACCCAGTACTTC
TRBJ2-5 | TRBD2 | TRBV6-5 | many | CASSTSEQETQYF | TGTGCCAGCAGCACTAGCGAGCAAGAGACCCAGTACTTC
TRBJ2-4 | TRBD2 | TRBV7-8 | many | CASSLRVRGLAGPLAKNIQYF | TGTGCCAGCAGCTTAAGGGTCCGCGGACTAGCGGGGCCTCTAGCCAAAAACATTCAGTACTTC
TRBJ2-3 | - | TRBV5-1 | many | CASSLFQDTQYF | TGCGCCAGCAGCTTGTTTCAAGATACGCAGTATTTT
TRBJ1-5 | - | TRBV12-3/TRBV12-4 | few | CASSNGPGQHF | TGTGCCAGCAGCAACGGACCGGGTCAGCATTTT
TRBJ1-6 | - | TRBV5-6 | many | CASSPRTYNSPLHF | TGTGCCAGCAGCCCACGGACGTATAATTCACCCCTCCACTTT
TRBJ1-5 | - | TRBV4-3 | many | CASSSRPGVAQHF | TGCGCCAGCAGCTCCCGGCCCGGAGTTGCCCAGCATTTT
TRBJ1-6 | - | TRBV5-1 | many | CASSLQTSSNSPLHF | TGCGCCAGCAGCCTACAGACAAGCAGCAATTCACCCCTCCACTTT
TRBJ2-2 | TRBD1 | TRBV20-1 | many | CSAPDRRNTGELFF | TGCAGTGCTCCGGACAGGCGGAACACCGGGGAGCTGTTTTTT
TRBJ2-1 | - | TRBV6-6 | many | CASAGNRLSPFF | TGTGCCAGCGCAGGGAACAGACTCTCTCCGTTCTTC
TRBJ1-2 | - | TRBV7-9 | - | CASSPALKGGYGYTF | TGTGCCAGCAGCCCCGCCCTAAAGGGAGGCTATGGCTACACCTTC
TRBJ2-2 | TRBD1 | TRBV24-1 | many | CATSDRDRERSTGELFF | TGTGCCACCAGTGATAGGGACAGGGAGAGGAGCACCGGGGAGCTGTTTTTT
TRBJ1-5 | - | TRBV9 | few | CASSEGGALINQPQHF | TGTGCCAGCAGCGAGGGAGGGGCGCTTATCAATCAGCCCCAGCATTTT
TRBJ1-1 | - | TRBV6-5 | many | CASSRGQGRTEAFF | TGTGCCAGCAGTCGGGGGCAGGGTAGAACTGAAGCTTTCTTT
TRBJ1-5 | - | TRBV20-1 | many | CSASVGPSNQPQHF | TGCAGTGCTAGCGTAGGCCCTAGCAATCAGCCCCAGCATTTT
TRBJ2-5 | TRBD1 | TRBV29-1 | many | CSLAVVTGQETQYF | TGCAGCTTGGCGGTGGTGACAGGGCAGGAGACCCAGTACTTC
TRBJ2-2 | - | TRBV12-3/TRBV12-4 | many | CASSHSDTGELFF | TGTGCCAGCAGCCATAGTGACACCGGGGAGCTGTTTTTT
TRBJ2-2 | TRBD1 | TRBV6-5 | many | CASRISRDRVPGELFF | TGTGCCAGCAGAATTTCCCGGGACAGGGTCCCAGGGGAGCTGTTTTTT
TRBJ2-2 | - | TRBV3-1 | - | CASSPHPPPNTGELFF | TGTGCCAGCAGCCCCCACCCACCCCCTAACACCGGGGAGCTGTTTTTT
TRBJ1-6 | - | TRBV6-2/TRBV6-3 | many | CASSYQPGSGLHF | TGTGCCAGCAGTTACCAGCCGGGCTCCGGCCTCCACTTT
TRBJ1-1 | - | TRBV7-2 | many | CASSQNQGWTEAFF | TGTGCCAGCAGCCAAAATCAGGGGTGGACTGAAGCTTTCTTT
TRBJ2-5 | - | TRBV4-2 | many | CASSQSTATLGETQYF | TGTGCCAGCAGCCAAAGCACTGCGACTCTTGGGGAGACCCAGTACTTC
TRBJ2-3 | TRBD1 | TRBV3-1 | many | CASSQWTGSTDTQYF | TGTGCCAGCAGCCAGTGGACAGGGAGCACAGATACGCAGTATTTT
TRBJ1-2 | - | TRBV10-3 | - | CAISESAGNYGYTF | TGTGCCATCAGTGAGTCGGCAGGGAACTATGGCTACACCTTC
TRBJ1-2 | - | TRBV9 | - | CASSPHDGTGTVNYGYTF | TGTGCCAGCAGCCCCCACGACGGGACGGGCACGGTGAACTATGGCTACACCTTC
TRBJ2-4 | TRBD2 | TRBV18 | many | CASSRTSGDGNIQYF | TGTGCCAGCTCCCGGACTAGCGGGGATGGAAACATTCAGTACTTC
TRBJ2-1 | TRBD2 | TRBV12-5 | many | CASGLAIAGGHQFF | TGTGCTAGTGGTTTGGCTATAGCGGGGGGACACCAGTTCTTC
TRBJ1-2 | - | TRBV12-3/TRBV12-4 | many | CASSHQDGPFYGYTF | TGTGCCAGCAGCCACCAGGACGGACCATTCTATGGCTACACCTTC
TRBJ1-2 | - | TRBV7-2 | many | CASSLAPGPNYGYTF | TGTGCCAGCAGCTTAGCCCCAGGGCCTAACTATGGCTACACCTTC
TRBJ2-1 | TRBD2 | TRBV7-2 | - | CASSLLKRGVSYNEQFF | TGTGCCAGCAGCTTGCTAAAGCGGGGGGTTTCCTACAATGAGCAGTTCTTC
TRBJ1-2 | TRBD1 | TRBV5-6 | - | CASSSAQGDGYTF | TGTGCCAGCAGCTCGGCTCAGGGGGATGGCTACACCTTC
TRBJ2-2 | - | TRBV24-1 | many | CATSDAANTGELFF | TGTGCCACCAGTGATGCAGCGAACACCGGGGAGCTGTTTTTT
TRBJ2-2 | - | TRBV27 | many | CASSLEPNTGELFF | TGTGCCAGCAGCCTTGAACCGAACACCGGGGAGCTGTTTTTT
TRBJ1-6 | - | TRBV23-1 | - | CASSHARGTDSPLHF | TGCGCCAGCAGTCACGCAAGGGGAACAGATTCACCCCTCCACTTT
TRBJ1-6 | - | TRBV30 | - | CAWNRDRNSPLHF | TGTGCCTGGAATAGGGATCGTAATTCACCCCTCCACTTT
TRBJ2-3 | - | TRBV3-1 | many | CASSQEAGSQYF | TGTGCCAGCAGCCAAGAAGCCGGATCGCAGTATTTT
TRBJ2-3 | - | TRBV5-1 | many | CASRERPSTDTQYF | TGCGCCAGCAGGGAACGTCCTAGCACAGATACGCAGTATTTT
TRBJ2-5 | TRBD1 | TRBV7-6 | many | CASSNPGTGQETQYF | TGTGCCAGCAGCAATCCCGGGACAGGCCAAGAGACCCAGTACTTC
TRBJ2-2 | - | TRBV3-1 | many | CASSQHTGELFF | TGTGCCAGCAGCCAACACACCGGGGAGCTGTTTTTT
TRBJ2-6 | TRBD2 | TRBV6-6 | many | CASSRGLAGTGANVLTF | TGTGCCAGCAGCCGGGGACTAGCGGGGACTGGGGCCAACGTCCTGACTTTC
TRBJ2-5 | - | TRBV5-1 | many | CASSSGDVGIGTQYF | TGCGCCAGCAGCTCAGGAGACGTCGGCATTGGGACCCAGTACTTC
TRBJ2-3 | - | TRBV7-6 | few | CASSLVLFTDTQYF | TGTGCCAGCAGCTTAGTACTCTTCACAGATACGCAGTATTTT
TRBJ2-4 | - | TRBV20-1 | many | CSVYSSNIQYF | TGCAGTGTTTATTCCAGTAACATTCAGTACTTC
TRBJ2-7 | - | TRBV6-5 | many | CASSYSRGHTYEQYF | TGTGCCAGCAGTTACTCGAGGGGCCATACCTACGAGCAGTACTTC
TRBJ2-1 | TRBD2 | TRBV28 | many | CASSLAASGGDEQFF | TGTGCCAGCAGTTTGGCGGCTAGCGGGGGGGACGAGCAGTTCTTC
TRBJ2-7 | - | TRBV5-5 | many | CASRQVASYEQYF | TGTGCCAGCAGACAGGTAGCCTCCTACGAGCAGTACTTC